Described below is a single T cell receptor (beta chain) sequence and its context. Its matching antigen is unknown. CDR3 length: 11 amino acids. V was clipped by 3 bases and J by 11 bases, with 8 bases between them. Germline V gene data show CDR1 as SGHTA and CDR2 as FQGNSA. TCRdb called the RT-PCR reads again in MiXCR, with one record for every CDR3 protein. This table has some 300,000 distinct CDR3 sequences, roughly 22% appearing once. The data belong to a study of response to subunit inactivated influenza vaccine. Study outcomes and limitations: The authors offered the suggestion that each seasonal influenza vaccination recruits few new T cells.

The chain is built from TRBV7-2 and TRBJ2-1, with unresolved D. The sequence derives from a man between 50 and 75 years old who received an inactivated influenza vaccine. Sequencing was performed on PBMCs from blood, taken approximately 22 months after vaccination. The CDR3 nucleotides read TGTGCCAGCAGCTTTAACTCACAGCAGTTCTTC. Protein: CASSFNSQQFF. Complete variable domain (other parts from reference TRBV7-2 and TRBJ2-1): GAGVSQSPSNKVTEKGKDVELRCDPISGHTALYWYRQSLGQGLEFLIYFQGNSAPDKSGLPSDRFSAERTGGSVSTLTIQRTQQEDSAVYLCASSFNSQQFFGPGTRLTVL.